The entry below gives a single TCR beta chain sequence along with its context. Its antigen is as yet unknown. Data came from immunoSEQ multiplex PCR; TCRdb stores just in-frame clones and leaves some out. This table has about 140,000 clones, more than 85% appearing once. The CDR3 is 13 residues long. With 6 bases removed from V and 5 bases from J, the gap between germline ends came to 14 bases. This sample was included in a study of T cell responses to AZD1222 COVID-19 vaccine. Background on the study: Whether given at about 4 or about 12 weeks, second doses were pooled. Findings and caveats of the study: The study identified only a handful of AZD1222 recipients as seropositive at baseline.

This receptor was obtained from an adult in good health. The chain is built from TRBV12-3 or TRBV12-4 and TRBJ2-7, with D hard to call. The source material was peripheral blood, sampled on day 0 of AZD1222 vaccination. In DNA, the CDR3 is TGTGCCAGCAGACTCACCCAAATCAACGAGCAGTACTTC. As protein: CASRLTQINEQYF.